Presented here are 27 T cell receptor beta chains from one specimen sequenced in a study of blood T cell repertoires in COVID-19. Using immunoSEQ multiplex PCR, the repertoire was profiled, and TCRdb retains in-frame clones only, with some absent. The profile shows some 33,000 clones, 91% of them singletons. What was sequenced was peripheral blood. The origin of the receptors is a human donor in a cohort sampled during active COVID-19.

This chain uses TRBV6-5 with TRBJ1-5, with a possible D match to TRBD1 (5 bases). Deletions cut 9 bases from V and 6 bases from J, with 21 bases between. CDR1 and CDR2 (germline): MNHEY, SVGAGI. The CDR3 sequence is 15 residues long. The DNA of the CDR3 is TGTGCCAGTCGCGGGGGGGGTCGGGGTTTTCAGCCCCAGCATTTT. This codes for CASRGGGRGFQPQHF.

This CDR3 reads CASSQDGLTSDYYNEQFF. CDR3 in DNA: TGCGCCAGCAGCCAAGATGGGCTGACTAGCGACTATTACAATGAGCAGTTCTTC. The rearrangement links TRBV4-3 to TRBJ2-1; 8 nucleotides line up with TRBD2. V lost 0 bases and J lost 4; bases outside the gene matches: 11. This CDR3 is built from 18 residues. Germline V gives CDR1 LGHNA, CDR2 YSLEER.

This chain joins TRBV5-6 and TRBJ1-1; D gene ambiguous. With 6 bases removed from V and 7 bases from J, the gap between germline ends came to 19 bases. Looked up from germline, CDR1 is SGHDT and CDR2 is YYEEEE. The CDR3 has 14 residues. The CDR3 DNA follows: TGTGCCAGCACCAGGCTGGCCCCGACGGTTGAAGCTTTCTTT. Translation: CASTRLAPTVEAFF.

The chain has TRBV6-1 and TRBJ1-2; no clear D gene. The germline gives CDR1 MNHNS, CDR2 SASEGT. Trimming took off 3 bases at V and 3 bases at J, with 14 bases between the two ends. This CDR3 contains 15 residues. CDR3 DNA: TGTGCCAGCAGTGATCCGGGCCCCGGGGACTATGGCTACACCTTC. Translation gives CASSDPGPGDYGYTF.

The J gene is TRBJ1-1, the V gene TRBV6-5; a possible D gene is TRBD1 (6 bases). Germline V gene lookup returns CDR1 MNHEY and CDR2 SVGAGI. Trimming left V 7 bases short and J 2 bases short, with 17 bases between. The CDR3 is 15 residues long. The CDR3 nucleotides read TGTGCCAGCACCCACGGGTGGGGACAAAACACTGAAGCTTTCTTT. Its translation is CASTHGWGQNTEAFF.

This clone appeared a single time. The V gene is TRBV29-1, the J gene TRBJ2-3; TRBD1 aligns across 9 bases. CDR1 SQVTM and CDR2 ANQGSEA come from the germline V gene. J was trimmed by 2 bases and V by 4 bases; bases with no gene match: 7. CDR3 length: 15 residues. CDR3 loop: CSVGGTGSSTDTQYF. In DNA form, the CDR3 reads TGCAGCGTTGGGGGGACAGGGAGTTCCACAGATACGCAGTATTTT.

The chain is built from TRBV6-5 and TRBJ1-4, with TRBD1 as a possible D gene (6 bases). Germline CDR1 is MNHEY and CDR2 is SVGAGI. CDR3 length: 15 amino acids. Trimming stripped 2 bases from V and 2 bases from J, with 9 bases between. The CDR3 nucleotides read TGTGCCAGCAGTTACGGGGGGGCGACTAATGAAAAACTGTTTTTT. It yields the protein CASSYGGATNEKLFF.

The genes are TRBV27 and TRBJ2-1, with 10 bases fitting TRBD2. The V and J ends lost 7 bases and 5 bases, in that order; junction bases with no gene match: 14. Per germline, CDR1 MNHEY and CDR2 SMNVEV (reference sequence). The CDR3 spans 17 residues. CDR3 residues: CASNPYQAGGRNNEQFF. In DNA form, the CDR3 reads TGTGCCAGCAACCCTTATCAAGCGGGAGGGAGGAACAATGAGCAGTTCTTC.

This sequence joins TRBV25-1 and TRBJ2-1, with TRBD1 as a possible D gene (5 bases). The germline CDR1 and CDR2 sequences are MGHDK and SYGVNS. The CDR3 is made up of 17 amino acids. V gave up 4 bases and J gave up 4 bases, with 20 bases separating them. The CDR3 sequence: CASSASVGSKGYNEQFF. The CDR3 nucleotides read TGTGCCAGCAGTGCTTCGGTTGGGTCAAAGGGGTACAATGAGCAGTTCTTC.

V and J are TRBV12-3 or TRBV12-4 and TRBJ2-3, with 10 bases lining up with TRBD2. The CDR3 contains 12 residues. V was pared by 4 bases and J by 14 bases, with 6 bases of the junction left unmatched. CDR3 residues: CASSSRLAGGYF. The CDR3, as DNA: TGTGCCAGCAGTTCACGACTAGCGGGTGGGTATTTT.

The chain has TRBV19 and TRBJ1-1, with a possible D match to TRBD1 (6 bases). Trimming removed 7 bases from V and 8 bases from J, with 20 bases in between. There are 14 residues in the CDR3. Germline assignment: CDR1 LNHDA and CDR2 SQIVND (reference sequence). CDR3 nucleotides: TGTGCCAGTACTCAACAGGGTAGTACGCTGGAAGCTTTCTTT. This gives the protein CASTQQGSTLEAFF.

The V and J genes are TRBV5-1 and TRBJ1-4; tentative D call: TRBD1 (6 bases). The CDR3 extends over 15 amino acids. Germline V CDR1 and CDR2: SGHRS, YFSETQ. Deletions cut 3 bases from V and 5 bases from J, with 14 bases between. CDR3 bases: TGCGCCAGCAGCTCCCAACAGGGATGGAATGAAAAACTGTTTTTT. This codes for CASSSQQGWNEKLFF.

This rearrangement joins TRBV6-5 to TRBJ2-5; TRBD2 agrees at 10 bases. CDR1 MNHEY and CDR2 SVGAGI come from the germline V gene. CDR3 length: 14 residues. J was trimmed by 2 bases and V by 6 bases; bases with no gene match: 3. The CDR3 DNA reads TGTGCCAGCAGGGCTAGCGGGAGACAAGAGACCCAGTACTTC. This encodes CASRASGRQETQYF.

This chain joins TRBV5-1 and TRBJ2-1, with 13 bases matching TRBD2. The trim removed 4 bases at V and 0 bases at J, leaving 4 bases unmatched. Looked up from germline, CDR1 is SGHRS and CDR2 is YFSETQ. The CDR3 totals 17 residues. The CDR3 nucleotides read TGCGCCAGCAGCCTGGGACTAGCGGGGAGCTCCTACAATGAGCAGTTCTTC. The encoded protein is CASSLGLAGSSYNEQFF.

The rearrangement joins TRBV20-1 to TRBJ2-7, with D hard to call. CDR1 and CDR2 (germline): DFQATT, SNEGSKA (reference sequence). This CDR3 contains 10 residues. CDR3 in DNA: TGCGGTACAGAATCCTACGAGCAGTACGTC. Protein: CGTESYEQYV.

The rearrangement uses TRBV7-9 and TRBJ1-1; no firm D call. V was trimmed by 4 bases and J by 1 base, leaving 13 bases between them. This CDR3 is 15 amino acids long. CDR1 and CDR2 from the germline V gene are SEHNR and FQNEAQ (reference sequence). The CDR3 protein is CASSSARVPNTEAFF. CDR3 in DNA: TGTGCCAGCAGCTCTGCCCGGGTACCGAACACTGAAGCTTTCTTT.

The J gene is TRBJ2-2, the V gene TRBV5-6; 7 nucleotides line up with TRBD2. Trimming cost V 4 bases and J 3 bases; bases outside gene matches: 9. CDR1 and CDR2 from the germline V gene are SGHDT and YYEEEE. The CDR3 totals 16 residues. The CDR3 loop is CASSGFGGGDTGELFF. DNA of the CDR3: TGTGCCAGCAGCGGATTTGGGGGAGGGGACACCGGGGAGCTGTTTTTT.

This sequence joins TRBV19 and TRBJ2-1; the match to TRBD2 covers 14 bases. Germline trimming cut 6 bases from V and 0 bases from J; bases unmatched to any gene: 4. The germline V gene has CDR1 LNHDA and CDR2 SQIVND (reference sequence). The CDR3 contains 17 residues. CDR3 nucleotides: TGTGCCAGTAGGGGACTAGCGGGGGCCCTCTCCTACAATGAGCAGTTCTTC. Translating gives CASRGLAGALSYNEQFF.

The J gene is TRBJ2-5, the V gene TRBV9, with TRBD2 identical over 10 bases. CDR1 and CDR2 (germline): SGDLS, YYNGEE. The V gene end was trimmed by 7 bases and the J gene end by 5 bases; junction bases not matched to a gene: 17. This CDR3 region has 17 residues. Here the CDR3 reads CASRAVKREGRGETQYF. The CDR3 nucleotides are TGTGCCAGCCGGGCAGTGAAGCGGGAGGGCCGAGGCGAGACCCAGTACTTC.

The rearrangement joins TRBV5-1 to TRBJ2-2; 8 bases fit TRBD1. This CDR3 is 17 amino acids long. V lost 1 base and J lost 4; bases outside the gene matches: 9. From germline, CDR1 is SGHRS and CDR2 YFSETQ. The DNA for the CDR3 is TGCGCCAGCAGCTTGATGGGGTGGACAGGGTCCACCGGGGAGCTGTTTTTT. Its translation is CASSLMGWTGSTGELFF.

V and J are TRBV3-1 (or the pseudogene TRBV3-2) and TRBJ1-1; perhaps TRBD1 as D (5 bases). The germline CDR1 and CDR2 sequences are LGHDT and YNNKEL (reference sequence). The CDR3 has 15 residues. Deletions cut 1 base from V and 0 bases from J, with 9 bases between. CDR3 in amino acids: CASSQGQLMNTEAFF. Here the CDR3 DNA reads TGTGCCAGCAGCCAAGGACAGTTGATGAACACTGAAGCTTTCTTT.

J is TRBJ2-1 and V is TRBV4-3; a weak D match, TRBD2 (5 bases). CDR1 and CDR2 from the germline V gene are LGHNA and YSLEER. The CDR3 extends over 16 amino acids. V was shortened by 0 bases and J by 3 bases, with 12 bases between the two germline ends. CDR3 residues: CASSQEREPGYNEQFF. The CDR3 DNA reads TGCGCCAGCAGCCAAGAACGGGAACCTGGCTACAATGAGCAGTTCTTC.

The chain joins TRBV5-4 to TRBJ1-1; D is unclear. CDR3 length: 14 amino acids. Between the trimmed V and J ends, which lost 0 bases and 1 base, there was a span of 7 bases. Germline CDR1 and CDR2: SGHNT and YYREEE (reference sequence). CDR3 bases: TGTGCCAGCAGCTTGGAAGGAGGGAACACTGAAGCTTTCTTT. Translation gives CASSLEGGNTEAFF.

The chain links TRBV28 to TRBJ2-2; D not certain. Germline CDR1 reads MDHEN; CDR2 reads SYDVKM. CDR3 size: 14 residues. V was trimmed by 1 base and J by 1 base, leaving 4 bases between them. Written as DNA, the CDR3 is TGTGCCAGCAGTTTATCTAGGAACACCGGGGAGCTGTTTTTT. Translation gives CASSLSRNTGELFF.

The V call is TRBV27, the J call TRBJ2-7; D is possibly TRBD1 (5 bases). The CDR3 has 13 amino acids. The germline V and J ends were trimmed by 3 bases and 7 bases, with 13 bases remaining between them. Germline V CDR1 and CDR2: MNHEY, SMNVEV (reference sequence). The CDR3: CASSFRRESEQYV. CDR3 DNA sequence: TGTGCCAGCAGTTTCCGCAGGGAAAGTGAGCAGTACGTC.

The rearrangement links TRBV4-1 to TRBJ1-2; a possible D gene is TRBD1 (6 bases). The CDR3 sequence is 16 residues long. V lost 0 bases and J lost 6, with 17 bases in between. CDR1 is MGHRA, CDR2 YSYEKL, per germline. CDR3: CASSQDPRRGWNGYTF. The CDR3 DNA follows: TGCGCCAGCAGCCAAGATCCGCGAAGGGGGTGGAATGGCTACACCTTC.

This clone was seen just once. The rearrangement joins TRBV10-2 to TRBJ1-4, with 7 positions matching TRBD1. CDR3 length: 12 amino acids. Germline CDR1 and CDR2: WSHSY and SAAADI. Trimming took 8 bases from V and 5 from J; bases not matched to a gene: 2. The CDR3 bases are TGCGCCAGCCGACAGGGAAATGAAAAACTGTTTTTT. As protein: CASRQGNEKLFF.